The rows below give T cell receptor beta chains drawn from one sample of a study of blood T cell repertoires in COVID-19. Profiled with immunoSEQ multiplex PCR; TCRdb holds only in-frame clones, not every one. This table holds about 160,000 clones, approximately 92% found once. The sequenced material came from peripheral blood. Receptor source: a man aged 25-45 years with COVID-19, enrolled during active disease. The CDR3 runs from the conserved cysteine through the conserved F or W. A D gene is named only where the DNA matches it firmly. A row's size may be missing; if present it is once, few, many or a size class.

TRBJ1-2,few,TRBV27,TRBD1,CASSSSDRDTNYGYTF,TGTGCCAGCAGTAGCTCGGACAGGGATACTAACTATGGCTACACCTTC
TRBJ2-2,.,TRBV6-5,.,CASSYDRLGELFF,TGTGCCAGCAGTTACGACAGGCTCGGGGAGCTGTTTTTT
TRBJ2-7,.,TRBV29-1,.,CSVGKNGNYEQYF,TGCAGCGTTGGCAAAAACGGGAACTACGAGCAGTACTTC
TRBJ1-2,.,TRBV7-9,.,CASSLEFRGRGYTF,TGTGCCAGCAGCTTAGAATTTCGGGGCAGGGGATACACCTTC
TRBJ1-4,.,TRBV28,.,CASSPGGVEKLFF,TGTGCCAGCAGTCCGGGGGGTGTTGAAAAACTGTTTTTT
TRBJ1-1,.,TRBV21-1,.,CASSKCKVGDRGHSDTEAFF,TGTGCCAGCAGCAAATGTAAAGTAGGGGACAGGGGGCATTCGGACACTGAAGCTTTCTTT
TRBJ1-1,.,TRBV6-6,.,CASSYQRGAFF,TGTGCCAGCAGTTACCAACGGGGGGCTTTCTTT
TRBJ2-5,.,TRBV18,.,CASSKRTPRGEAQYF,TGTGCCAGCTCAAAAAGGACCCCACGGGGAGAGGCCCAGTACTTC
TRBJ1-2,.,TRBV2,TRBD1,CASSKQGAPNYGYTF,TGTGCCAGCAGTAAACAGGGGGCGCCTAACTATGGCTACACCTTC
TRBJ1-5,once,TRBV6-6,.,CASSYAAGWYGQPQHF,TGTGCCAGCAGTTACGCGGCAGGGTGGTACGGTCAGCCCCAGCATTTT
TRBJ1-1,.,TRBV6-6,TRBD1,CASTFLGTGGNTEAFF,TGTGCCAGTACGTTCTTAGGGACAGGGGGGAACACTGAAGCTTTCTTT
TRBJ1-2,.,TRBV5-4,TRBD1,CASSAPTGAIGYGYTF,TGTGCCAGCAGCGCCCCCACAGGGGCGATTGGCTATGGCTACACCTTC
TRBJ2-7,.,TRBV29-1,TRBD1,CSVVDRDSYEQYF,TGCAGCGTGGTAGACAGGGACTCCTACGAGCAGTACTTC
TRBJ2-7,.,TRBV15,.,CATSAGTAYEQYF,TGTGCCACCAGCGCGGGGACAGCCTACGAGCAGTACTTC
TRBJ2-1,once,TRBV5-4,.,CASSSPRPPFYNEQFF,TGTGCCAGCAGCTCCCCTCGTCCCCCTTTCTACAATGAGCAGTTCTTC
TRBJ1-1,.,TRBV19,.,CASSVPTRSTEAFF,TGTGCCAGTAGTGTACCCACCAGATCCACTGAAGCTTTCTTT
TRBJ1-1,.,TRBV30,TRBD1,CAWTGGLNTEAFF,TGTGCCTGGACAGGGGGGCTGAACACTGAAGCTTTCTTT
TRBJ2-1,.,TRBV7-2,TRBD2,CASSLVAGGSYNEQFF,TGTGCCAGCAGCTTAGTAGCGGGGGGCTCCTACAATGAGCAGTTCTTC
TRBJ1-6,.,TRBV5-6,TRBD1,CASSSWGQYNSPLHF,TGTGCCAGCAGCTCCTGGGGACAGTATAATTCACCCCTCCACTTT
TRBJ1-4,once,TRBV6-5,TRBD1,CASSYGGTDNEKLFF,TGTGCCAGCAGTTACGGGGGGACAGATAATGAAAAACTGTTTTTT
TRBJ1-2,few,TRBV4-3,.,CASSPSGVSSYGYTF,TGCGCCAGCAGCCCCTCCGGGGTTTCTAGCTATGGCTACACCTTC
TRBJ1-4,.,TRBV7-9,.,CASSSPSGNEKLFF,TGTGCCAGCAGCTCGCCTTCGGGTAATGAAAAACTGTTTTTT
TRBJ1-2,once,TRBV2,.,CASMDGLRHNYGYTF,TGTGCCAGCATGGATGGACTGAGGCACAACTATGGCTACACCTTC
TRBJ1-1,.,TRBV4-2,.,CASSQTWGGDTEAFF,TGTGCCAGCAGCCAAACCTGGGGGGGAGACACTGAAGCTTTCTTT
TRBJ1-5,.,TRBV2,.,CASSEGGYSNQPQHF,TGTGCCAGCAGTGAAGGAGGCTATAGCAATCAGCCCCAGCATTTT
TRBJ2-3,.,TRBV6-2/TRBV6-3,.,CASSYPQPSGTDTQYF,TGTGCCAGCAGTTACCCCCAGCCTAGCGGCACAGATACGCAGTATTTT
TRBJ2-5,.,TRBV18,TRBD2,CASSPPLAGDAGSTQYF,TGTGCCAGCTCACCACCACTAGCGGGAGATGCGGGTTCGACCCAGTACTTC
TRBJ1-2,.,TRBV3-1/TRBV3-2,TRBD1,CASSQIMGQGDGYTF,TGTGCCAGCAGCCAAATAATGGGACAGGGCGACGGCTACACCTTC
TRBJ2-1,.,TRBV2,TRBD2,CASSALAGGPYNEQFF,TGTGCCAGCAGTGCACTAGCGGGGGGGCCCTACAATGAGCAGTTCTTC
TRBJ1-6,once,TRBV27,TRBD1,CASSYGQGRYYNSPLHF,TGTGCCAGCAGTTACGGACAGGGGAGATACTATAATTCACCCCTCCACTTT
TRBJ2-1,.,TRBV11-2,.,CASSSHLSSYNEQFF,TGTGCCAGCAGCTCGCACTTAAGCTCCTACAATGAGCAGTTCTTC
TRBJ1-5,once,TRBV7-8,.,CASSPRQRSYGQPQHF,TGTGCCAGCAGCCCACGACAGAGGTCCTATGGTCAGCCCCAGCATTTT
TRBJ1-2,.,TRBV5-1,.,CASSSRPVRGANYGYTF,TGCGCCAGCAGCTCCCGTCCGGTGCGAGGAGCTAACTATGGCTACACCTTC
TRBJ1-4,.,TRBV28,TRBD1,CASSLAGGIEKLFF,TGTGCCAGCAGTTTAGCAGGGGGGATTGAAAAACTGTTTTTT
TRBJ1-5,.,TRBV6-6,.,CASTPHSANQPQHF,TGTGCCAGCACCCCCCATAGCGCGAATCAGCCCCAGCATTTT
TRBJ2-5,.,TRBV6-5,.,CASSYSGETQYF,TGTGCCAGCAGTTACTCCGGGGAGACCCAGTACTTC
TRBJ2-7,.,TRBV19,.,CASTRDSLNEQYF,TGTGCCAGTACCCGGGACTCCCTCAACGAGCAGTACTTC
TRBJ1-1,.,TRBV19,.,CASSNRVRDTEAFF,TGTGCCAGTAGTAACCGGGTTCGGGACACTGAAGCTTTCTTT
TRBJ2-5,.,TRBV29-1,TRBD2,CSVGGASGQETQYF,TGCAGCGTTGGAGGGGCTAGCGGTCAAGAGACCCAGTACTTC
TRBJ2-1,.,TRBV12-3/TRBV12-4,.,CASSLRRGSEQFF,TGTGCCAGCAGTTTACGGCGAGGGAGTGAGCAGTTCTTC
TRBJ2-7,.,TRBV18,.,CASSPTTIYEQYF,TGTGCCAGCTCACCCACAACCATCTACGAGCAGTACTTC
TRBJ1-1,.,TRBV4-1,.,CASSQGPLTEAFF,TGCGCCAGCAGCCAAGGGCCGCTCACTGAAGCTTTCTTT
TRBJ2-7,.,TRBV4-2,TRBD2,CASSPGTSGFYEQYF,TGTGCCAGCAGCCCAGGGACTAGCGGATTCTACGAGCAGTACTTC
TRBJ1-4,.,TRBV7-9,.,CASSPGVWGTTNEKLFF,TGTGCCAGCAGTCCGGGGGTTTGGGGCACGACTAATGAAAAACTGTTTTTT
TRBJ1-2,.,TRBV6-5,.,CASSYSIGGYYGYTF,TGTGCCAGCAGTTACTCGATAGGGGGTTACTATGGCTACACCTTC
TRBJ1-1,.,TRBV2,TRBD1,CASRDFTGVAEAFF,TGTGCCAGCAGAGACTTTACAGGGGTCGCTGAAGCTTTCTTT
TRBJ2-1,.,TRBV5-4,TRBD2,CASSMAGGPLGEQFF,TGTGCCAGCAGCATGGCGGGGGGGCCCCTGGGGGAGCAGTTCTTC
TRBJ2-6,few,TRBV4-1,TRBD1,CASSRQGALAGANVLTF,TGCGCCAGCAGCAGACAGGGGGCGTTAGCTGGGGCCAACGTCCTGACTTTC
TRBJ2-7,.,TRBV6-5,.,CASSYGAGFYEQYF,TGTGCCAGCAGTTACGGGGCAGGGTTCTACGAGCAGTACTTC
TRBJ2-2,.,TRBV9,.,CASSEWAGGELFF,TGTGCCAGCAGCGAGTGGGCGGGCGGGGAGCTGTTTTTT
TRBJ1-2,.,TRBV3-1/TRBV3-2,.,CASSQSSYGYTF,TGTGCCAGCAGCCAGTCGTCCTATGGCTACACCTTC
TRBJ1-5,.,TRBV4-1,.,CASSQGTGRYRNQPQHF,TGCGCCAGCAGCCAAGGAACAGGGCGATATCGCAATCAGCCCCAGCATTTT
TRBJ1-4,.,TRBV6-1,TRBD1,CASSDRTGAFNEKLFF,TGTGCCAGCAGTGATCGAACAGGGGCGTTTAATGAAAAACTGTTTTTT
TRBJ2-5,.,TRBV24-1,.,CATGLGSGTQYF,TGTGCCACCGGGTTGGGGAGTGGGACCCAGTACTTC